Presented here are 10 T cell receptor beta chains from one specimen sequenced in a study of blood T cells in healthy people across ages (dated by TCRdb to between 2015 and 2016). The method behind the library was 5' RACE. Sequencing used an Illumina HiSeq 2500. The second PCR ran for about 6 to 12 cycles and used a J-beta primer mix along with a sample-barcoded 5' primer. In TCRdb, the public reads were trimmed at Q25 with fastp and aligned with MiXCR, with productive beta chains retained. Each entry is one CDR3 protein sequence, shown with its most common DNA and genes. The sample table records about a million distinct CDR3 sequences; 51% of these occur just once. Of the sample, roughly 23% is held by the ten largest clones. Sequencing was performed on blood. These receptors were taken from a woman between 55 and 75 years old in good health.

CDR3 sequence (DNA): TGCGCCAGCAGCCAAGACTACAGGGGGGCAGGAGAGACCCAGTACTTC. Protein product: CASSQDYRGAGETQYF. The rearrangement links TRBV4-3 to TRBJ2-7; 8 nucleotides line up with TRBD1. The J call may be faulty, since TRBJ2-5 better matches the DNA end. Germline CDR1 is LGHNA and CDR2 is YSLEER. CDR3 length equals 16 residues.

V usage is TRBV7-2 and J usage is TRBJ1-6; 11 bases map to TRBD1. Trimming at V came to 5 bases and at J to 0 bases, leaving 9 bases not matched to a gene. This CDR3 spans 19 amino acids. Germline V gives CDR1 SGHTA, CDR2 FQGNSA. CDR3 bases: TGTGCCAGCAGCCCGCGGACAGGGGGCAGTTCCTCCTATAATTCACCCCTCCACTTT. Amino acids: CASSPRTGGSSSYNSPLHF.

The chain is built from TRBV6-5 and TRBJ1-1, with a weak D call TRBD1 (5 bases). Germline CDR1 reads MNHEY; CDR2 reads SVGAGI. Trimming cost V 11 bases and J 1 base, with 17 bases left between them. This CDR3 comprises 14 residues. For the CDR3, the DNA is TGTGCCGCAGGGCCGGGACTCCCGAACACTGAAGCTTTCTTT. Amino acid sequence: CAAGPGLPNTEAFF.

The chain carries TRBV5-1 and TRBJ2-1, with D possibly TRBD2 on 6 matching bases. Germline assignment: CDR1 SGHRS and CDR2 YFSETQ. The CDR3 covers 16 residues. Trimming shortened V by 5 bases and J by 4 bases, and 19 bases separated the two germline ends. The CDR3 here is CASRSPGSVDYNEQFF. As DNA, the CDR3 is TGCGCCAGCAGGTCTCCCGGGAGCGTCGATTACAATGAGCAGTTCTTC.

V gene TRBV20-1 combines with J gene TRBJ2-1, with D uncertain. The germline CDR1 and CDR2 sequences are DFQATT and SNEGSKA (reference sequence). The CDR3 covers 12 residues. Trimming removed 4 bases at V and 6 bases at J, with 10 bases between. This CDR3 reads CSAKVGFNEQFF. As DNA, the CDR3 is TGCAGTGCTAAAGTAGGCTTCAATGAGCAGTTCTTC.

This clonotype was seen at least ten times. The CDR3 spells CASSPLGQLGTQYF. In nucleotides, the CDR3 is TGTGCCAGCAGCCCTTTGGGACAGTTGGGGACCCAGTACTTC. The chain recombines TRBV7-9 with TRBJ2-5; 7 bases align to TRBD1. With 5 bases clipped from V and 7 bases from J, the junction kept 10 bases outside the gene matches. CDR3 size: 14 residues. CDR1 and CDR2 from the germline V gene are SEHNR and FQNEAQ (reference sequence). Full variable domain (outside the CDR3, taken from reference TRBV7-9 and TRBJ2-5): DTGVSQNPRHKITKRGQNVTFRCDPISEHNRLYWYRQTLGQGPEFLTYFQNEAQLEKSRLLSDRFSAERPKGSFSTLEIQRTEQGDSAMYLCASSPLGQLGTQYFGPGTRLLVL.

V is TRBV29-1 and J is TRBJ2-1; TRBD1 aligns across 11 bases. The germline V gene has CDR1 SQVTM and CDR2 ANQGSEA. Trimming cost V 3 bases and J 8 bases; bases outside gene matches: 9. There are 15 residues in the CDR3. This CDR3 is CSVDPRGQGADEQFF. The CDR3 DNA reads as TGCAGCGTTGACCCTAGAGGACAGGGGGCCGATGAGCAGTTCTTC.

This chain joins TRBV6-2 or TRBV6-3 and TRBJ2-5; D unresolved. V was shortened by 2 bases and J by 6 bases, with 4 bases between the two germline ends. The CDR3 extends over 11 amino acids. Per germline, CDR1 MNHEY and CDR2 SVGEGT. The CDR3, as DNA: TGTGCCAGCAGTTACGCCCAGACCCAGTACTTC. This sequence encodes CASSYAQTQYF.

The chain joins TRBV4-2 to TRBJ2-3; 10 bases are a match to TRBD2. Trimming at V came to 0 bases and at J to 5 bases, leaving 8 bases not matched to a gene. This CDR3 is 17 amino acids long. Germline V lookup: CDR1 LGHNA, CDR2 YNFKEQ. The CDR3 nucleotides are TGTGCCAGCAGCCAAGAACTAGCGGGAACCCTCGGAGATACGCAGTATTTT. This encodes CASSQELAGTLGDTQYF.

The chain joins TRBV20-1 to TRBJ2-1; no clear D gene. Trimming cost V 4 bases and J 6 bases, with 13 bases left between them. Germline V gives CDR1 DFQATT, CDR2 SNEGSKA (reference sequence). The CDR3 runs to 13 residues. In DNA form, the CDR3 reads TGCAGTGCTACTGGCGGCGTATTCAATGAGCAGTTCTTC. It translates to CSATGGVFNEQFF.